The sequence of this T cell receptor beta chain was determined in a study of vaccination effects on CD4 cells after COVID-19 (dated by TCRdb to the early 2020s). About the study as a whole: Post-vaccine samples across the study were collected a median of 72 days after the second dose, with a range of 14 to 241. SARS-CoV-2 spike-specific CD4+ TCR repertoires from before and after mRNA vaccination were compared in COVID-19 convalescent patients and in infection-naive vaccine recipients. A total of 9 to 11 COVID-19 convalescent patients and several SARS-CoV-2-naive healthy vaccine recipients were included in the full study. The Oncomine TCR Beta short-read assay on an Illumina iSeq 100 was used to sequence cultures from other donors in the study. Overall study outcomes, separate from this receptor: The study was limited by a small number of convalescent patients and lacked early post-infection timepoints. In healthy vaccine recipients, vaccine-induced clones were almost all SARS-CoV-2 mono-reactive, with only 1 of 255 being cross-reactive with common cold coronaviruses. At late post-vaccination timepoints, both infection-induced and vaccine-induced clones showed marked clonal contraction, consistent with waning T cell responses.

Worth noting for this clone: It has no known antigen specificity. The sample holds no much larger clone one base away, and base qualities are not on file.

The ViraFEST assay stimulated PBMC with viral peptide pools and then used TCR sequencing to identify antigen-specific CD4+ T cell clonotypes by expansion. After 10 days of culture, CD4+ T cells were isolated with the EasySep CD4+ T cell isolation kit. Two doses of either the BNT162b2 or the mRNA-1273 mRNA SARS-CoV-2 vaccine were administered to participants. Negative nucleocapsid antibody results before and after vaccination confirmed that the healthy vaccine recipients had no prior SARS-CoV-2 infection. Under 2.5 million PBMC per well were cultured with 9 to 10 ug/ml peptides in IMDM containing roughly 5% human AB serum, about 10 IU/ml IL-2 and gentamicin. Half of the culture medium was replaced with fresh IL-2-containing medium on days 3 and 7. Unless noted otherwise, every peptide stimulation condition was grown in triplicate wells. PBMC were separated from whole blood using Ficoll-Paque Plus gradient centrifugation and were then either cryopreserved at -140C or used fresh. The overlapping peptide pools covered the spike proteins of SARS-CoV-2 as well as those of the common cold coronaviruses HCoV-NL63, HCoV-OC43 and HCoV-229E. Genomic DNA was extracted from cultured CD4+ T cells with the QIAamp micro DNA kit.

The method was the immunoSEQ multiplex PCR assay. DNA from the cultured and isolated CD4+ T cells underwent TCR beta CDR3 sequencing. On the authors' methods: The analysis removed non-productive TCR sequences, trimmed reads to the CDR3 region, and retained only CDR3s that were 7 or more amino acids long. Antigen-specific clonotypes were identified using the MANAFEST web app by comparison of expansion in peptide wells against reference cultures. For clones to be considered positive, expansion at FDR<0.05 versus reference and all other wells, an odds ratio above 5, and a frequency above 0.1% in two replicate wells were required. A clonotype was called cross-reactive if it was significantly expanded both in SARS-CoV-2 spike wells and in at least one common cold coronavirus spike condition. Levenshtein distance calculated with the stringdist R package was used to assess CDR3 similarity, and unrooted trees were constructed with ape in R 3.6.1. TCRdb provides this immuneACCESS table in a form limited to in-frame rearrangements. Some clones are lacking; in checked studies, under half of them reflect an unresolved V gene, and why the rest are absent is not known. D and trimming were read from the DNA, whereas the V and J calls and clone size are those reported in that table. The sample table records about 24,000 clones; around 81% of these occur just once. The ten largest clones take up about 5.3% of the sample.

CDR1 and CDR2, per the germline V gene, are MRHNA and SNTAGT. The CDR3 contains 15 residues, cysteine and phenylalanine counted. The kept DNA is CDR3 alone, 45 bases in frame from the first base. The trim is 2 bases for V and 0 bases for J, with a gap of 9 bases between the germline ends. This TCR came from a human donor who received a COVID-19 vaccine. Some clones in this sample may be carry-over from other donors' samples. The source was CD4+ T cells from PBMCs cultured with SARS-CoV-2 spike peptides, collected after COVID-19 vaccination. The cell subset or site label, as the study defines it: SARS-CoV-2 spike overlapping peptide pool stimulation. The sequence joins TRBV6-4 to TRBJ2-3, with TRBD1 as a weak D call on 6 bases. The CDR3 loop reads CASSDRGQSTDTQYF. The DNA is as follows: TGTGCCAGCAGTGACCGGGGACAAAGCACAGATACGCAGTATTTT.